This T cell receptor beta chain emerged from a study of CD8 T cells in ankylosing spondylitis. Study results and limitations: Certain motif variants had earlier appeared in reactive arthritis synovial fluid and blood. Relatively rare in peripheral blood, disease-linked clones were also CD8+. Ankylosing spondylitis blood appeared to carry a characteristic TCR beta motif of 7 or 8 highly homologous variants.

Of note for this clonotype: Its antigen is unknown.

Quantitative molecular-barcoded 5'-RACE generated the TCR beta libraries. TCRdb redid the calling of the 5' RACE reads with MiXCR, one entry per CDR3 protein. The data show 250,000 to 350,000 distinct CDR3 sequences, around 21% seen once. This TCR was sampled from a female donor with ankylosing spondylitis or in good health (not recorded which). Sequenced sample: blood, either unsorted or a sorted T cell fraction (not recorded which).

The CDR3 coding sequence is TGCGCCAGCAGCCGGCAGGTTTCCCGGGACAGCGGGGGGACCCAGTACTTC. As protein: CASSRQVSRDSGGTQYF. The chain carries TRBV4-1 and TRBJ2-5, with D possibly matching TRBD2 (8 bases). CDR1 and CDR2 from the germline V gene are MGHRA and YSYEKL. This CDR3 contains 17 residues. V was cut by 4 bases and J by 7 bases, with 25 bases left in between.